The entry that follows covers one T cell receptor (beta chain) sequence. Its recognized antigen is unknown. Within one base of it there is no much larger clone, and no base qualities were kept. Using the immunoSEQ assay, TCRB CDR3 regions were amplified from 1.5 to 2 micrograms of genomic DNA, or from all available DNA when less than that was on hand. Multiplex PCR used 60 forward primers for TCR V beta segments and 13 reverse primers for J beta segments. To estimate the number of reads per starting template, synthetic control templates were added to each sample at limiting dilution. Reads of 87 bp were generated by sequencing on the Illumina HiSeq System. Regarding the original processing steps: To remove PCR and sequencing errors, closely related sequences were merged with a nearest neighbor algorithm. TCR overlap was measured as the percentage of unique tumor TCR beta sequences also present in the same patient's peripheral blood. TCRdb retrieved this table from immuneACCESS and kept in-frame rearrangements only. Not all clones are present; in checked studies, unresolved V genes account for under half, and no reason is known for the remainder. That table furnishes V, J and clone size, whereas the DNA furnished D and trimming. The sample table contains 99,000 or so clones; only one count was recorded for around 89% of them. The ten most abundant clones make up 2.7% of the sample.

CDR1 and CDR2 are drawn from the germline V gene: SGHAT, FQNNGV. The cysteine opens and the phenylalanine closes a CDR3 of 15 amino acids. The only DNA kept is the CDR3, 45 bases in frame from the first base. V is shortened by 5 bases, J by 4 bases, and the region joining them spans 17 bases. This specimen belongs to a study of glioma-infiltrating T cells after dendritic cell vaccination (dated by TCRdb to 2015 to 2016). Turning to the overall study: The cohort included around 15 glioblastoma patients drawn from Phase I and II dendritic cell vaccination trials, of whom 9 were newly diagnosed and 6 had recurrent disease. Autologous tumor lysate-pulsed dendritic cell vaccination was administered to the patients between about 2002 and 2013. To make the vaccine, monocyte-derived dendritic cells were cultured for about seven days with IL-4 and GM-CSF and then pulsed overnight with autologous tumor lysate. Each patient was given three intradermal dendritic cell vaccine injections, spaced two weeks apart, in the arm below the axilla. Deep sequencing of TCR beta CDR3 regions was used to quantify tumor-infiltrating lymphocyte content and compare tumor and blood repertoires in dendritic cell-vaccinated glioblastoma patients. Survival after dendritic cell vaccination was correlated with TCR sequencing metrics such as TIL content and the overlap between tumor and blood repertoires. Overall results and qualifications from the work: The TCR overlap response model with three groups was called speculative and said to need prospective validation. No direct relationship between TCR clonality and survival was found, suggesting that a diverse polyclonal response may matter. Higher estimated pretreatment TIL content predicted longer time to progression and overall survival after dendritic cell vaccination. The cohort was small and heterogeneous, only a few patients had full blood and tumor sets, and even fewer had initial-recurrent tumor pairs.

According to the study, the label for this sample's time point signals: after dendritic cell vaccination, including at tumor progression/relapse. Selection of patients required sufficient residual fresh-frozen tumor tissue and over two years of available survival data. None of the glioblastoma patients carried an isocitrate dehydrogenase mutation, although molecular status otherwise varied. PBMC collection took place before vaccination, two weeks after the third vaccination, and at tumor progression if progression occurred. The Qiagen DNeasy Blood extraction Kit was used to extract genomic DNA. The sample in question was blood, obtained after dendritic cell vaccination. The receptor comes from a human donor with glioblastoma. This chain is built from TRBV11-2 and TRBJ2-5, and the D gene may be TRBD1, 6 bases matching. This receptor carries the CDR3 CASSIRAGELETQYF. DNA sequence: TGTGCCAGCAGCATCCGGGCAGGGGAGCTAGAGACCCAGTACTTC.